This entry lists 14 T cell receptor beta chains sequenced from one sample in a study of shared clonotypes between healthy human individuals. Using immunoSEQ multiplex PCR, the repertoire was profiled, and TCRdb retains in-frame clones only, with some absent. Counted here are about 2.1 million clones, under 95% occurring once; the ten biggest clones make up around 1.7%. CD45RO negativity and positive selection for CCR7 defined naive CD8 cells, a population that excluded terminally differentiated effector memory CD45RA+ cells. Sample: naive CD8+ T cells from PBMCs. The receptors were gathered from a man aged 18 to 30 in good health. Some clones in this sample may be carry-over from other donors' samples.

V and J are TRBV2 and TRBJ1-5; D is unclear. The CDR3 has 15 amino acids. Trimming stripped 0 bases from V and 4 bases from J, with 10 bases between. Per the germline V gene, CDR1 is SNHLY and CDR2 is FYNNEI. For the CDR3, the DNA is TGTGCCAGCAGTGAAGCATTGGTGATGAATCAGCCCCAGCATTTT. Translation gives CASSEALVMNQPQHF.

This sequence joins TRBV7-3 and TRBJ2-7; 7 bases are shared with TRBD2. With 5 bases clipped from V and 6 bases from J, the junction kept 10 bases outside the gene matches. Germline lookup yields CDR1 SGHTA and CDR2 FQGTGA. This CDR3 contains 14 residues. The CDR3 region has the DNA TGTGCCAGCAGCCCCTCCGCGGGAGACCTCGAGCAGTACTTC. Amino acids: CASSPSAGDLEQYF. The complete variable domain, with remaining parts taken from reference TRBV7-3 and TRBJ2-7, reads GAGVSQTPSNKVTEKGKYVELRCDPISGHTALYWYRQSLGQGPEFLIYFQGTGAADDSGLPNDRFFAVRPEGSVSTLKIQRTERGDSAVYLCASSPSAGDLEQYFGPGTRLTVT.

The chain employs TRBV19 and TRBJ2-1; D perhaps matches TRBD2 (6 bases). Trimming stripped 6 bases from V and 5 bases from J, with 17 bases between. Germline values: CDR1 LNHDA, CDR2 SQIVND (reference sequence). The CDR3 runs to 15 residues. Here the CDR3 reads CASRTWREGDNEQFF. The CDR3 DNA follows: TGTGCCAGTAGAACCTGGAGGGAAGGGGACAATGAGCAGTTCTTC.

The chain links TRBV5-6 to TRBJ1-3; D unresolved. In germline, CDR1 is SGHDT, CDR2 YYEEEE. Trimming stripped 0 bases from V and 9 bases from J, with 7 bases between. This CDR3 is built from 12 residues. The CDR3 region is CASSLGSSTIYF. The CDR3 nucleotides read TGTGCCAGCAGCTTGGGTTCGAGCACCATATATTTT.

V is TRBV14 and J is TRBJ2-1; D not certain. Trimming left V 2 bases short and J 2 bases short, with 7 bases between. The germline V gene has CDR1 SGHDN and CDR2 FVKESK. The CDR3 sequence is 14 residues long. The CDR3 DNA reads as TGTGCCAGCAGCCAATTCCGGACCTACAATGAGCAGTTCTTC. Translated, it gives CASSQFRTYNEQFF.

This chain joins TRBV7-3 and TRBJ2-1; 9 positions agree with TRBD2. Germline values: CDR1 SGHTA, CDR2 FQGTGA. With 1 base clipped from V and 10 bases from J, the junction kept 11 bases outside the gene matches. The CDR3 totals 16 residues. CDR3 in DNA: TGTGCCAGCAGCTTAAGCTCTAGCGGGATTTCGGGAGAGCAGTTCTTC. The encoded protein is CASSLSSSGISGEQFF. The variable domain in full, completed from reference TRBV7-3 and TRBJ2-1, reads GAGVSQTPSNKVTEKGKYVELRCDPISGHTALYWYRQSLGQGPEFLIYFQGTGAADDSGLPNDRFFAVRPEGSVSTLKIQRTERGDSAVYLCASSLSSSGISGEQFFGPGTRLTVL.

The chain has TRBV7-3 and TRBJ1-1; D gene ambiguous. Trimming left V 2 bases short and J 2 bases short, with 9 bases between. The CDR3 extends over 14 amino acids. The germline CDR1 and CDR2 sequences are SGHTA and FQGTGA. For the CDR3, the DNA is TGTGCCAGCAGCTTATGGCCAGTTAACACTGAAGCTTTCTTT. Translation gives CASSLWPVNTEAFF.

Written as DNA, the CDR3 is TGTGCCATCAGTGAGTCCCCGACAGGGGTGCCCTATGGCTACACCTTC. Protein: CAISESPTGVPYGYTF. The chain employs TRBV10-3 and TRBJ1-2; 8 bases agree with TRBD1. There are 16 residues in the CDR3. Unmatched junction bases numbered 7, after V lost 0 bases and J lost 4 bases. Germline V gene data show CDR1 as ENHRY and CDR2 as SYGVKD.

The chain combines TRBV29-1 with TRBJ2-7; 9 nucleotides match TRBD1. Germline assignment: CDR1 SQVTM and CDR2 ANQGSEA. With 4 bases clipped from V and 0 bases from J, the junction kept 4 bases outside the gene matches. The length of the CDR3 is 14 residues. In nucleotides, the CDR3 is TGCAGCGTTGGGACAGGGGCTCTCTCCTACGAGCAGTACTTC. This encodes CSVGTGALSYEQYF.

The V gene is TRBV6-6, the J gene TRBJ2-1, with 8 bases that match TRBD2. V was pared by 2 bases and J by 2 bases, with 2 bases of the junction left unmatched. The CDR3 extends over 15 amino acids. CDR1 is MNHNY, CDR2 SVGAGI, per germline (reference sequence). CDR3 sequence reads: CASSYVAGTYNEQFF. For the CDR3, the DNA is TGTGCCAGCAGTTACGTAGCGGGGACCTACAATGAGCAGTTCTTC.

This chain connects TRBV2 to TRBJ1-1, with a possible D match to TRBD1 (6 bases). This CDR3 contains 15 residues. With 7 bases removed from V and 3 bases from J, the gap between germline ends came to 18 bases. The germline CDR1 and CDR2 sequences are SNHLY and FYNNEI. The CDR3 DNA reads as TGTGCCAGCACCACCTTAGGGGGATTCGACACTGAAGCTTTCTTT. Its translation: CASTTLGGFDTEAFF.

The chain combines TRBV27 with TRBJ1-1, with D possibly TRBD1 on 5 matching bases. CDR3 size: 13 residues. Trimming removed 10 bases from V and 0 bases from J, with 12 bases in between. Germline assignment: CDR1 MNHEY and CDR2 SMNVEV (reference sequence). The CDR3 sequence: CATRQGLNTEAFF. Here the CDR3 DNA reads TGTGCCACCCGGCAGGGATTGAACACTGAAGCTTTCTTT.

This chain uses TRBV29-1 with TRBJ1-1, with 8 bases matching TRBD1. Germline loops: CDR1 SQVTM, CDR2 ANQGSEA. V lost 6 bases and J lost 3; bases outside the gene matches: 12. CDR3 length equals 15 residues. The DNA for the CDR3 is TGCAGCGTCGCCGGGACAGGAGAAGGAGACACTGAAGCTTTCTTT. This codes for CSVAGTGEGDTEAFF. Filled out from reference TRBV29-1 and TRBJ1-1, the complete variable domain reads SAVISQKPSRDICQRGTSLTIQCQVDSQVTMMFWYRQQPGQSLTLIATANQGSEATYESGFVIDKFPISRPNLTFSTLTVSNMSPEDSSIYLCSVAGTGEGDTEAFFGQGTRLTVV.

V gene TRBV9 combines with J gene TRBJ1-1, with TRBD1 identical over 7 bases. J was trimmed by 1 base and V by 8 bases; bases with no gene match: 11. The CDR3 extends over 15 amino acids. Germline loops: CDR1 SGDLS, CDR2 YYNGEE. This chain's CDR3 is CARARFGTENTEAFF. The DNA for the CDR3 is TGTGCCAGGGCCAGGTTTGGGACAGAGAACACTGAAGCTTTCTTT.